The 27 T cell receptor beta chains reported below all come from one sample, sequenced in a study of T cell repertoires and HLA-DP antigens. For these TCRs, the target antigens are not known. Data came from immunoSEQ multiplex PCR; TCRdb stores just in-frame clones and leaves some out. The table has almost 90,000 clones, around nine tenths seen once. Sequenced input: CD4+ T cells from PBMCs. The receptors shown here come from a man over 45 in good health and CMV-seronegative.

The table lists this clone with a few counts. The chain links TRBV30 to TRBJ1-4; D unresolved. V lost 4 bases to trimming and J lost 4 bases, with 10 bases between them. The germline V gene encodes CDR1 GTSNPN and CDR2 SVGIG (reference sequence). The CDR3 length is 13 residues. The CDR3 loop is CAWMIGDNEKLFF. The CDR3 region has the DNA TGTGCCTGGATGATCGGAGATAATGAAAAACTGTTTTTT.

DNA of the CDR3: TGTGCCAGCAGCTTGGAACTGAACACTGAAGCTTTCTTT. Protein: CASSLELNTEAFF. The chain is built from TRBV5-6 and TRBJ1-1; D not certain. CDR3 length equals 13 residues. Trimming removed 0 bases from V and 0 bases from J, with 3 bases in between. Germline-derived CDR1 and CDR2 are SGHDT and YYEEEE.

The J gene is TRBJ1-1, the V gene TRBV19; TRBD1 might be the D (5 bases). This CDR3 comprises 17 residues. The germline V and J ends were trimmed by 0 bases and 6 bases, with 20 bases remaining between them. Germline assignment: CDR1 LNHDA and CDR2 SQIVND (reference sequence). The CDR3 is CASSIDPRTKRGAEAFF. The CDR3 DNA follows: TGTGCCAGTAGTATAGATCCACGGACGAAAAGGGGCGCTGAAGCTTTCTTT. Complete variable domain (other parts from reference TRBV19 and TRBJ1-1): DGGITQSPKYLFRKEGQNVTLSCEQNLNHDAMYWYRQDPGQGLRLIYYSQIVNDFQKGDIAEGYSVSREKKESFPLTVTSAQKNPTAFYLCASSIDPRTKRGAEAFFGQGTRLTVV.

The CDR3 DNA follows: TGTGCCAGCAGTCGGGGAACGGAATACGAGCAGTACTTC. Amino acid sequence: CASSRGTEYEQYF. The gene calls are TRBV6-1 and TRBJ2-7, with D perhaps TRBD2 (5 bases). Germline CDR1 is MNHNS and CDR2 is SASEGT. Trimming removed 5 bases from V and 4 bases from J, with 12 bases in between. The CDR3 covers 13 residues.

V gene TRBV5-1 combines with J gene TRBJ1-5, with a possible D match to TRBD1 (5 bases). There are 15 residues in the CDR3. V was trimmed by 0 bases and J by 4 bases, leaving 11 bases between them. Germline CDR1 and CDR2: SGHRS and YFSETQ. CDR3 bases: TGCGCCAGCAGCTTGGGGGACTTACCTAATCAGCCCCAGCATTTT. Its translation: CASSLGDLPNQPQHF.

The V and J genes are TRBV6-5 and TRBJ1-5; no clear D gene. The CDR3 loop spans 13 amino acids. Germline CDR1 and CDR2: MNHEY and SVGAGI. V lost 0 bases, J lost 10 bases, and 10 bases lay in between. This CDR3 is CASSYSPWAPQHF. The CDR3 bases are TGTGCCAGCAGTTACTCCCCTTGGGCCCCCCAGCATTTT.

J is TRBJ1-1 and V is TRBV19; D is undetermined. V was pared by 3 bases and J by 2 bases, with 10 bases between. The CDR3 runs 14 residues. Per germline, CDR1 LNHDA and CDR2 SQIVND (reference sequence). CDR3 loop: CASSISGSNTEAFF. For the CDR3, the DNA is TGTGCCAGTAGTATTTCCGGCAGTAACACTGAAGCTTTCTTT.

This clone was recorded a few times. The genes are TRBV5-4 and TRBJ1-1; 10 positions match TRBD1. Germline CDR1 SGHNT, CDR2 YYREEE (reference sequence). The CDR3 covers 14 residues. With V trimmed by 0 bases and J by 10 bases, 6 bases remained unmatched. CDR3 in amino acids: CASSLDRQGAGAFF. The CDR3 region has the DNA TGTGCCAGCAGCTTGGACCGACAGGGGGCGGGAGCTTTCTTT. Full variable domain (outside the CDR3, taken from reference TRBV5-4 and TRBJ1-1): ETGVTQSPTHLIKTRGQQVTLRCSSQSGHNTVSWYQQALGQGPQFIFQYYREEENGRGNFPPRFSGLQFPNYSSELNVNALELDDSALYLCASSLDRQGAGAFFGQGTRLTVV.

This chain links TRBV5-5 with TRBJ1-5; D gene unclear. V lost 0 bases to trimming and J lost 7 bases, with 17 bases between them. The germline gives CDR1 SGHKS, CDR2 YYEKEE (reference sequence). CDR3 length: 16 residues. In DNA form, the CDR3 reads TGTGCCAGCAGCTTGGCCGGAGGTGTCCCCCAGCAGCCCCAGCATTTT. Amino acids: CASSLAGGVPQQPQHF.

In its sample, this clone was seen once. The chain employs TRBV29-1 and TRBJ2-7; D is perhaps TRBD2 (5 bases). V was shortened by 4 bases and J by 4 bases, with 14 bases between the two germline ends. The CDR3 is made up of 13 amino acids. From germline, CDR1 is SQVTM and CDR2 ANQGSEA. CDR3: CSVVSPPGYEQYF. For the CDR3, the DNA is TGCAGCGTTGTGTCACCACCGGGGTACGAGCAGTACTTC.

The gene calls are TRBV18 and TRBJ1-5, with D hard to call. CDR1 is KGHSH and CDR2 is LQKENI in the germline V gene. The V end was cut by 0 bases, the J end by 1 base, with 10 bases between. CDR3 length: 16 amino acids. The CDR3 region is CASSPPGGVSNQPQHF. CDR3 sequence (DNA): TGTGCCAGCTCACCACCGGGTGGCGTGAGCAATCAGCCCCAGCATTTT.

This clone was counted only a few times. This chain's CDR3 is CSAKGLEAFF. The DNA for the CDR3 is TGCAGTGCCAAGGGCTTAGAAGCTTTCTTT. The gene calls are TRBV20-1 and TRBJ1-1; D is ambiguous. Germline CDR1 is DFQATT and CDR2 is SNEGSKA (reference sequence). Trimming removed 6 bases from V and 8 bases from J, with 10 bases in between. This CDR3 is 10 amino acids long.

The table lists this clone with a count of one. The chain uses TRBV11-1 and TRBJ1-2; 8 bases align to TRBD1. The CDR3 spans 16 residues. J lost 3 bases, V lost 4 bases, and 10 bases had no gene match. Per the germline V gene, CDR1 is SGHAT and CDR2 is FQDESV (reference sequence). The DNA of the CDR3 is TGTGCCAGCAGCTCTGATTGGACAGGGAAGGACTATGGCTACACCTTC. Its translation: CASSSDWTGKDYGYTF.

The chain employs TRBV7-3 and TRBJ1-2; D remains unclear. Trimming removed 5 bases from V and 3 bases from J, with 10 bases in between. The CDR3 spans 13 residues. Germline CDR1 and CDR2: SGHTA and FQGTGA. CDR3 sequence reads: CASSPDGDYGYTF. The CDR3 nucleotides read TGTGCCAGCAGCCCGGACGGGGACTATGGCTACACCTTC.

The genes are TRBV15 and TRBJ2-3, with a possible D match to TRBD1 (5 bases). Trimming cost V 3 bases and J 3 bases, with 13 bases left between them. CDR1 is LNHNV, CDR2 YYDKDF, per germline (reference sequence). The CDR3 has 15 amino acids. In nucleotides, the CDR3 is TGTGCCACCAGCAGGGAGACAGTGGCTACAGATACGCAGTATTTT. It yields the protein CATSRETVATDTQYF.

V gene TRBV5-4 combines with J gene TRBJ2-3; perhaps TRBD2 as D (6 bases). Trimming took off 3 bases at V and 2 bases at J, with 19 bases between the two ends. The germline CDR1 and CDR2 sequences are SGHNT and YYREEE (reference sequence). The CDR3 is 17 amino acids. CDR3 residues: CASSSTGTPRTTDTQYF. As DNA, the CDR3 is TGTGCCAGCAGCTCCACCGGGACTCCCCGAACCACAGATACGCAGTATTTT.

The chain uses TRBV6-1 and TRBJ2-7; TRBD2 matches 12 bases. CDR1 is MNHNS, CDR2 SASEGT, per germline. V lost 4 bases to trimming and J lost 2 bases; unmatched junction nucleotides: 3. The CDR3 has 15 amino acids. CDR3 protein: CASSALAGGTYEQYF. CDR3 coding DNA: TGTGCCAGCAGTGCACTAGCGGGGGGAACCTACGAGCAGTACTTC.

The CDR3 sequence is CASSGHTITDTQYF. In nucleotides, the CDR3 is TGCGCCAGCAGCGGACATACCATCACAGATACGCAGTATTTT. The chain has TRBV5-1 and TRBJ2-3, with D tentatively TRBD1 (5 bases). The germline V gene has CDR1 SGHRS and CDR2 YFSETQ. Trimming shortened V by 4 bases and J by 2 bases, and 11 bases separated the two germline ends. CDR3 length: 14 amino acids.

CDR3 loop: CASSLSLDQVVNQPQHF. The CDR3 region has the DNA TGTGCCAGCAGCTTGAGTTTAGACCAGGTGGTCAATCAGCCCCAGCATTTT. J is TRBJ1-5 and V is TRBV7-8, with no clear D. CDR3 size: 17 residues. Germline assignment: CDR1 SGHVS and CDR2 FQNEAQ. Trimming removed 3 bases at V and 3 bases at J, with 18 bases between.

The chain combines TRBV2 with TRBJ2-7, with D perhaps TRBD1 (5 bases). The V end was cut by 5 bases, the J end by 0 bases, with 17 bases between. Germline loops: CDR1 SNHLY, CDR2 FYNNEI. The CDR3 length is 16 residues. The CDR3 spells CASSIKRQKSSYEQYF. For the CDR3, the DNA is TGTGCCAGCAGTATTAAGAGACAGAAGAGCTCCTACGAGCAGTACTTC. Variable domain in full (rest from reference TRBV2 and TRBJ2-7): EPEVTQTPSHQVTQMGQEVILRCVPISNHLYFYWYRQILGQKVEFLVSFYNNEISEKSEIFDDQFSVERPDGSNFTLKIRSTKLEDSAMYFCASSIKRQKSSYEQYFGPGTRLTVT.

J is TRBJ2-2 and V is TRBV30; D is ambiguous. There are 12 residues in the CDR3. The germline V gene encodes CDR1 GTSNPN and CDR2 SVGIG (reference sequence). V shed 6 bases and J shed 3 bases, with 8 bases lying between them. CDR3 coding DNA: TGTGCCTGTACCTTGTACACCGGGGAGCTGTTTTTT. As protein: CACTLYTGELFF.

The rearrangement uses TRBV15 and TRBJ1-2, with 7 bases that match TRBD1. This CDR3 spans 16 amino acids. The V segment lost 7 bases and the J segment 6 bases; nucleotides outside the gene matches: 17. The germline gives CDR1 LNHNV, CDR2 YYDKDF (reference sequence). The CDR3 loop is CATTNPKQGRFHGYTF. CDR3 DNA: TGTGCCACCACAAACCCTAAACAGGGGCGATTTCATGGCTACACCTTC.

This chain joins TRBV7-3 and TRBJ2-2, with 10 bases fitting TRBD1. After removal of 2 bases from V and 4 bases from J, the junction contained 4 bases not matched to a gene. CDR1 and CDR2 (germline): SGHTA, FQGTGA. The CDR3 runs to 16 residues. This chain's CDR3 is CASSLSTGGPTGELFF. CDR3 DNA: TGTGCCAGCAGCTTATCGACAGGGGGCCCCACCGGGGAGCTGTTTTTT.

This chain connects TRBV2 to TRBJ2-7, with 15 bases matching TRBD2. The CDR3 is 16 residues long. The J segment lost 4 bases and the V segment lost 4 bases, leaving 5 bases of the junction unmatched. Germline V gene lookup returns CDR1 SNHLY and CDR2 FYNNEI. CDR3 in DNA: TGTGCCAGCAGTGTGGGACTAGCGGGGGGCACGTACGAGCAGTACTTC. The encoded protein is CASSVGLAGGTYEQYF.

This clone was seen just once. The chain uses TRBV18 and TRBJ1-3; no clear D gene. CDR1 and CDR2 (germline): KGHSH, LQKENI. V was trimmed by 1 base and J by 0 bases, leaving 10 bases between them. This CDR3 contains 16 residues. The CDR3 bases are TGTGCCAGCTCACCACAAGAGTTTCTCTCTGGAAACACCATATATTTT. It is translated as CASSPQEFLSGNTIYF.

Here the CDR3 DNA reads TGTGCCAGCACCTCACAGGGCCCAAATAATTCACCCCTCCACTTT. It is translated as CASTSQGPNNSPLHF. The rearrangement uses TRBV6-1 and TRBJ1-6, with D perhaps matching TRBD1 (6 bases). The CDR3 contains 15 residues. Germline CDR1 reads MNHNS; CDR2 reads SASEGT. V gave up 7 bases and J gave up 5 bases, with 15 bases separating them.

This chain links TRBV20-1 with TRBJ2-3; D is undetermined. This CDR3 has 11 amino acids. V lost 5 bases to trimming and J lost 11 bases, with 14 bases between them. The germline CDR1 and CDR2 sequences are DFQATT and SNEGSKA (reference sequence). CDR3 DNA sequence: TGCAGTGCTCACGAAGGGTGGGGGCAGTATTTT. Residues: CSAHEGWGQYF.